These 17 T cell receptor beta chains share one sample of origin, sequenced in a study of response to subunit inactivated influenza vaccine. TCRdb analysed the RT-PCR reads with MiXCR anew, one entry per CDR3 protein. This table holds 500,000 or so distinct CDR3 sequences, approximately 15% found once. The input for sequencing was CD4+ T cells sorted from PBMCs, taken around 25 months after vaccination. All receptors come from a man between 50 and 69 years old who received an inactivated influenza vaccine.

This clonotype occurred a few times. The chain carries TRBV6-1 and TRBJ2-1, with 7 nucleotides matching TRBD2. V lost 6 bases and J lost 2; bases outside the gene matches: 4. The CDR3 is 14 amino acids. Germline V lookup: CDR1 MNHNS, CDR2 SASEGT. The CDR3 is CASSTGGPYNEQFF. Here the CDR3 DNA reads TGTGCCAGCAGCACGGGGGGTCCCTACAATGAGCAGTTCTTC.

The rearrangement uses TRBV28 and TRBJ1-1; 8 nucleotides align to TRBD1. This CDR3 contains 12 residues. CDR1 and CDR2 (germline): MDHEN, SYDVKM. V lost 11 bases and J lost 4; bases outside the gene matches: 6. CDR3 protein: CAGGTGFTEAFF. In nucleotides, the CDR3 is TGTGCCGGGGGGACAGGATTCACTGAAGCTTTCTTT. Full variable domain (rest looked up from reference TRBV28 and TRBJ1-1): DVKVTQSSRYLVKRTGEKVFLECVQDMDHENMFWYRQDPGLGLRLIYFSYDVKMKEKGDIPEGYSVSREKKERFSLILESASTNQTSMYLCAGGTGFTEAFFGQGTRLTVV.

The rearrangement links TRBV20-1 to TRBJ2-1; TRBD2 matches 8 bases. This CDR3 is 12 amino acids long. CDR1 is DFQATT and CDR2 is SNEGSKA in the germline V gene (reference sequence). The J segment lost 6 bases and the V segment lost 6 bases, leaving 4 bases of the junction unmatched. The CDR3 reads CSAKRGTNEQFF. As DNA, the CDR3 is TGCAGTGCAAAGCGGGGGACCAATGAGCAGTTCTTC.

The gene calls are TRBV6-1 and TRBJ2-2; 11 bases align to TRBD1. The junction had 5 bases not matched to a gene; V was cut back by 7 bases and J by 4 bases. The CDR3 is 15 residues long. CDR1 is MNHNS, CDR2 SASEGT, per germline. CDR3 bases: TGTGCCAGCATTCCCGGGACAGGGGGCACCGGGGAGCTGTTTTTT. This translates into CASIPGTGGTGELFF.

This clonotype was detected ten times or more. This rearrangement joins TRBV24-1 to TRBJ2-3; tentatively, D is TRBD1 (6 bases). Per germline, CDR1 KGHDR and CDR2 SFDVKD. V lost 3 bases and J lost 0, with 12 bases in between. CDR3 length: 16 amino acids. CDR3 nucleotide sequence: TGTGCCACCAGTGATCGAACAGGGAAAAGCACAGATACGCAGTATTTT. Residues: CATSDRTGKSTDTQYF.

There are a few counts of this clonotype. The chain couples TRBV11-2 to TRBJ2-7; 8 bases match TRBD1. The CDR3 has 14 residues. CDR1 is SGHAT, CDR2 FQNNGV, per germline. J was trimmed by 5 bases and V by 1 base; bases with no gene match: 4. Written as DNA, the CDR3 is TGTGCCAGCAGCTTAGTTTCAGGGGGCCACGAGCAGTACTTC. Its translation is CASSLVSGGHEQYF.

The chain combines TRBV19 with TRBJ1-5; 11 nucleotides match TRBD1. V lost 7 bases, J lost 6 bases, and 5 bases stayed unmatched. The CDR3 length is 14 residues. Germline CDR1 LNHDA, CDR2 SQIVND (reference sequence). CDR3 in DNA: TGTGCCAGTACTTTCGGGACAGGGGGTCAGCCCCAGCATTTT. It translates to CASTFGTGGQPQHF.

This chain connects TRBV20-1 to TRBJ2-2; 10 nucleotides agree with TRBD2. The germline V gene encodes CDR1 DFQATT and CDR2 SNEGSKA (reference sequence). The CDR3 has 17 residues. V trimming: 1 base; J trimming: 0 bases; junction bases outside the gene matches: 5. This CDR3 is CSARGTSGNPNTGELFF. DNA of the CDR3: TGCAGTGCTAGAGGGACTAGCGGAAACCCGAACACCGGGGAGCTGTTTTTT.

V is TRBV11-1 and J is TRBJ1-2; D is perhaps TRBD1 (5 bases). V dropped 2 bases and J dropped 2 bases, with 21 bases sitting between them. The CDR3 has 18 residues. Germline V gene lookup returns CDR1 SGHAT and CDR2 FQDESV (reference sequence). The CDR3 reads CASSLTGGDARYNYGYTF. DNA of the CDR3: TGTGCCAGCAGCTTAACGGGAGGGGACGCACGCTACAACTATGGCTACACCTTC.

Only a few counts were recorded for this clonotype. J is TRBJ2-2 and V is TRBV5-5; D possibly corresponds to TRBD2 (6 bases). The V end was cut by 4 bases, the J end by 4 bases, with 20 bases between. The CDR3 covers 17 residues. Germline V lookup: CDR1 SGHKS, CDR2 YYEKEE (reference sequence). The CDR3 loop reads CASSTAWGSGSTGELFF. CDR3 DNA sequence: TGTGCCAGCAGCACGGCCTGGGGTAGCGGAAGCACCGGGGAGCTGTTTTTT.

The genes are TRBV3-1 and TRBJ2-2, with TRBD1 identical over 9 bases. Trimming at V came to 5 bases and at J to 7 bases, leaving 5 bases not matched to a gene. The germline V gene has CDR1 LGHDT and CDR2 YNNKEL (reference sequence). The CDR3 contains 14 residues. The CDR3 sequence: CASSYTGGIGELFF. In DNA form, the CDR3 reads TGTGCCAGCAGCTACACAGGGGGCATCGGGGAGCTGTTTTTT.

This clonotype was seen a few times. The chain's CDR3 is CASSNPKTGGSETQYF. The CDR3 region has the DNA TGTGCCAGCAGTAACCCCAAGACAGGAGGATCAGAGACCCAGTACTTC. The chain joins TRBV28 to TRBJ2-5, with D perhaps matching TRBD1 (6 bases). The V end lost 5 bases, the J end lost 4 bases, and 20 bases lay between the germline ends. In germline, CDR1 is MDHEN, CDR2 SYDVKM. This CDR3 spans 16 amino acids.

This clonotype was counted a single time. This sequence joins TRBV7-2 and TRBJ2-1; 13 nucleotides agree with TRBD2. The CDR3 length is 17 residues. The V and J ends lost 0 bases and 6 bases, in that order; junction bases with no gene match: 5. Germline V gives CDR1 SGHTA, CDR2 FQGNSA. DNA for the CDR3: TGTGCCAGCAGCTTAGCCCTACTAGCGGGGGGGCTCAATGAGCAGTTCTTC. This translates into CASSLALLAGGLNEQFF.

The chain recombines TRBV28 with TRBJ1-1, with D maybe TRBD1 (5 bases). There are 12 residues in the CDR3. The V gene's germline CDR1 is MDHEN and CDR2 SYDVKM. Trimming stripped 2 bases from V and 10 bases from J, with 11 bases between. CDR3 residues: CASSLADSGAFF. CDR3 nucleotide sequence: TGTGCCAGCAGTTTAGCCGACAGCGGAGCTTTCTTT.

This clonotype was seen only a few times. The chain is built from TRBV5-8 and TRBJ1-1; 9 nucleotides match TRBD1. With V trimmed by 6 bases and J by 1 base, 7 bases remained unmatched. CDR3 length equals 15 residues. The germline gives CDR1 SGHTS, CDR2 YDEGEE. The CDR3 sequence is CASILTGGRNTEAFF. The CDR3, as DNA: TGTGCCAGCATCCTAACAGGGGGCAGGAACACTGAAGCTTTCTTT.

This clonotype was found many times. The J gene is TRBJ2-2, the V gene TRBV7-2; TRBD2 matches at 9 bases. Unmatched junction bases numbered 5, after V lost 4 bases and J lost 2 bases. Germline values: CDR1 SGHTA, CDR2 FQGNSA. The CDR3 is 16 amino acids. The CDR3 is CASSYLSGGNTGELFF. In nucleotides, the CDR3 is TGTGCCAGCAGCTACCTTAGCGGGGGAAACACCGGGGAGCTGTTTTTT.

The chain couples TRBV10-3 to TRBJ2-5; TRBD1 is a possible D gene (5 bases). The germline CDR1 and CDR2 sequences are ENHRY and SYGVKD. V gave up 0 bases and J gave up 1 base, with 12 bases separating them. The CDR3 loop spans 16 amino acids. The CDR3 DNA is TGTGCCATCAGTGAGTCGCAGGGTCGAATCCAAGAGACCCAGTACTTC. Encoded protein: CAISESQGRIQETQYF.